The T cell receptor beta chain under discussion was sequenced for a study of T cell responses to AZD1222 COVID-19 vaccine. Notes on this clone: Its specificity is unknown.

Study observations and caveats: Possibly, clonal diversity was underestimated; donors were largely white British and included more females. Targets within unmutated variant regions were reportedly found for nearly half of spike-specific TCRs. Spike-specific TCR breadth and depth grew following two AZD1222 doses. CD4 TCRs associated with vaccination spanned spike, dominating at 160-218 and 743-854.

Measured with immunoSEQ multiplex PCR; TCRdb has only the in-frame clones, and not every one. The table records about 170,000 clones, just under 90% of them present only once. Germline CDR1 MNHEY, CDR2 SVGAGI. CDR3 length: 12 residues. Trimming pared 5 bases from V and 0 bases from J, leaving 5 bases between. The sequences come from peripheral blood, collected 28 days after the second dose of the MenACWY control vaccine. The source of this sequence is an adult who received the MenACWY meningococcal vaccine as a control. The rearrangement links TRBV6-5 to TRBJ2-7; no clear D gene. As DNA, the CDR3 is TGTGCCAGCAGTACTCTCTCCTACGAGCAGTACTTC. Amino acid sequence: CASSTLSYEQYF.